What follows are 13 T cell receptor beta chains derived from one specimen sequenced in a study of graft-versus-host responses after intestinal transplantation. Libraries were prepared by immunoSEQ multiplex PCR; TCRdb keeps only in-frame clonotypes and omits some of them. The sample lists under 95,000 clones; roughly 80% were seen once. These TCRs' antigens remain unknown. The sequencing used unstimulated CD4+ T cells sorted from spleen or lymph node cells, collected before intestinal transplant. The origin of the receptors is a human donor who received an intestinal transplant.

The rearrangement joins TRBV6-5 to TRBJ1-2; D call uncertain. V was trimmed by 5 bases and J by 4 bases, leaving 11 bases between them. This CDR3 is 13 amino acids long. The germline CDR1 and CDR2 sequences are MNHEY and SVGAGI. The CDR3 nucleotides are TGTGCCAGCAGTAAGAATCGAGTCTATGGCTACACCTTC. It encodes CASSKNRVYGYTF.

V and J are TRBV7-9 and TRBJ2-7, with D perhaps TRBD2 (6 bases). Trimming stripped 3 bases from V and 2 bases from J, with 11 bases between. CDR1 is SEHNR and CDR2 is FQNEAQ in the germline V gene (reference sequence). The length of the CDR3 is 14 residues. DNA for the CDR3: TGTGCCAGCAGCTTCCGCGGGGTTCCCTACGAGCAGTACTTC. Protein sequence: CASSFRGVPYEQYF.

The gene calls are TRBV18 and TRBJ1-1; D might be TRBD1 (6 bases). The germline CDR1 and CDR2 sequences are KGHSH and LQKENI. The CDR3 loop spans 15 amino acids. V dropped 2 bases and J dropped 1 base, with 11 bases sitting between them. The CDR3 loop reads CASSPGGGANTEAFF. In nucleotides, the CDR3 is TGTGCCAGCTCACCAGGTGGGGGGGCGAACACTGAAGCTTTCTTT.

This rearrangement joins TRBV27 to TRBJ2-3, with 9 positions matching TRBD2. The V gene's germline CDR1 is MNHEY and CDR2 SMNVEV (reference sequence). The V gene end was trimmed by 2 bases and the J gene end by 0 bases; junction bases not matched to a gene: 15. The CDR3 sequence is 20 residues long. The CDR3 DNA sequence: TGTGCCAGCAGTTTAAGTTTGCGGGAGGGTGTTAGTGGTAGCACAGATACGCAGTATTTT. Protein: CASSLSLREGVSGSTDTQYF.

The chain has TRBV5-4 and TRBJ2-3; 10 bases match TRBD2. Unmatched junction bases numbered 8, after V lost 4 bases and J lost 9 bases. The CDR3 runs to 14 residues. Germline V lookup: CDR1 SGHNT, CDR2 YYREEE (reference sequence). The CDR3 nucleotides read TGTGCCAGCAGCGTAAGCGGGGGGGCACGAACGCAGTATTTT. It codes for CASSVSGGARTQYF.

The V gene is TRBV5-1, the J gene TRBJ1-3; a weak D match, TRBD1 (6 bases). Trimming took off 4 bases at V and 4 bases at J, with 15 bases between the two ends. The CDR3 is made up of 15 amino acids. CDR1 and CDR2 from the germline V gene are SGHRS and YFSETQ. The CDR3 sequence: CASSKTDRTGNTIYF. The CDR3 nucleotides are TGCGCCAGCAGCAAAACCGACAGGACCGGAAACACCATATATTTT.

The V and J genes are TRBV4-1 and TRBJ2-1; D is perhaps TRBD2 (5 bases). Germline CDR1 MGHRA, CDR2 YSYEKL. V was shortened by 3 bases and J by 3 bases, with 9 bases between the two germline ends. CDR3 size: 14 residues. This CDR3 is CASSQRADYNEQFF. CDR3 coding DNA: TGCGCCAGCAGCCAGCGGGCCGACTACAATGAGCAGTTCTTC.

This rearrangement joins TRBV6-9 to TRBJ2-3; 11 bases match TRBD2. In germline, CDR1 is MNHGY, CDR2 SVAAGI. Trimming removed 2 bases from V and 3 bases from J; junction bases left unmatched: 7. The CDR3 consists of 17 residues. The CDR3 loop reads CASSYNLAGGGTDTQYF. Here the CDR3 DNA reads TGTGCCAGCAGTTATAACCTAGCGGGAGGAGGTACAGATACGCAGTATTTT.

The CDR3 DNA is TGCGCCAGCAGCTTGGCCGGATCGCGGGGTACAGATACGCAGTATTTT. It codes for CASSLAGSRGTDTQYF. This chain links TRBV5-1 with TRBJ2-3; TRBD2 is a possible D gene (6 bases). CDR1 and CDR2 from the germline V gene are SGHRS and YFSETQ. The CDR3 covers 16 residues. V was clipped by 0 bases and J by 3 bases, with 14 bases between them.

The chain joins TRBV7-9 to TRBJ2-5; TRBD2 matches at 9 bases. This CDR3 is 12 amino acids long. CDR1 and CDR2 from the germline V gene are SEHNR and FQNEAQ (reference sequence). Trimming cost V 5 bases and J 7 bases; bases outside gene matches: 2. CDR3 sequence: CASSPSGVTQYF. The CDR3 nucleotides read TGTGCCAGCAGCCCTAGCGGGGTGACCCAGTACTTC.

This sequence joins TRBV28 and TRBJ1-1, with D possibly being TRBD1 (5 bases). The germline CDR1 and CDR2 sequences are MDHEN and SYDVKM. This CDR3 comprises 14 residues. Trimming took 3 bases from V and 1 from J, leaving 9 bases between them. The CDR3 loop reads CASSFGGGNTEAFF. Written as DNA, the CDR3 is TGTGCCAGCAGTTTTGGGGGGGGGAACACTGAAGCTTTCTTT.

This sequence joins TRBV19 and TRBJ2-6; 9 positions match TRBD1. Losses at the gene ends were 6 bases for V and 2 bases for J; bases not matched to a gene: 5. The CDR3 is 16 residues long. Germline V lookup: CDR1 LNHDA, CDR2 SQIVND (reference sequence). CDR3 sequence: CASRQTGGTGANVLTF. In DNA, the CDR3 is TGTGCCAGTAGACAAACAGGGGGCACTGGGGCCAACGTCCTGACTTTC.

This chain links TRBV6-4 with TRBJ2-7; D gene unclear. The CDR3 is made up of 11 amino acids. Trimming took 2 bases from V and 4 from J, leaving 3 bases between them. Germline-derived CDR1 and CDR2 are MRHNA and SNTAGT. The CDR3 DNA reads TGTGCCAGCAGTGACCGTTACGAGCAGTACTTC. Protein product: CASSDRYEQYF.